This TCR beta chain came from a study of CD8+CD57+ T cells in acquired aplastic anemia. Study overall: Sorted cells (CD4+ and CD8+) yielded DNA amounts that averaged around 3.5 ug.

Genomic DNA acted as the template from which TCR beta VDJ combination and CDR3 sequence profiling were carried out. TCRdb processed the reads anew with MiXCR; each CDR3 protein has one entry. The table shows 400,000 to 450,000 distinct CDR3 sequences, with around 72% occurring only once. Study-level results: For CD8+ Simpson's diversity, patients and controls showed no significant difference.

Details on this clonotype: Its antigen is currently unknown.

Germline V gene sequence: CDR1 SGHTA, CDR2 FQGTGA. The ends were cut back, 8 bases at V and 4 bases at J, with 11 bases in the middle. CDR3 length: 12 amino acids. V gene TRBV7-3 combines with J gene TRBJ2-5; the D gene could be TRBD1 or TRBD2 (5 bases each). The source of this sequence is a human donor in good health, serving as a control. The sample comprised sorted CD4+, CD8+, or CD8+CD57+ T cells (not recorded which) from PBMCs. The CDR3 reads CASDGAGETQYF. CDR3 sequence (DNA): TGTGCCAGCGACGGGGCGGGAGAGACCCAGTACTTC.